A selection of T cell receptor beta chains follows, all from one sample in a study of a mutant IDH1 vaccine in newly diagnosed glioma. Profiling relied on immunoSEQ multiplex PCR, and the TCRdb table lists in-frame clones only, not all of them. Among about 55,000 clones listed, about four fifths were seen once. Antigens for these TCRs are unknown. The sample in question was PBMCs, obtained from a glioma patient whose treatment included an IDH1 peptide vaccine. The origin of the receptors is a man aged 40-49 years with glioma. CDR3s include the opening cysteine and the closing phenylalanine or tryptophan. The D gene is left open where the match is weak. A row's size may be missing; if present it is once, few, many or a size class.

cdr3_nt cdr3_aa clone_size v_call d_call j_call cdr3_length
TGTGCCAGCAGTGTCGACAGGGGAGCTGGAAACACCATATATTTT CASSVDRGAGNTIYF . TRBV2 TRBD1 TRBJ1-3 15
TGTGCCTGGAGCAAGACAGGGCATGAAAAACTGTTTTTT CAWSKTGHEKLFF . TRBV30 TRBD1 TRBJ1-4 13
TGTGCCAGCTCCCCCCAGGGGGAGACCCAGTACTTC CASSPQGETQYF medium-sized TRBV18 . TRBJ2-5 12
TGTGCCAGCAGCTTAGCACAGGGGGCTCGGGAGCAGTACTTC CASSLAQGAREQYF . TRBV7-2 TRBD1 TRBJ2-7 14
TGTGCCAGCAGCTCCACAGGGTCTTATCAGCCCCAGCATTTT CASSSTGSYQPQHF . TRBV5-6 . TRBJ1-5 14
TGCGCCAGCAGCCAAGAACGGGGCGGGGAGCCCCAGCATTTT CASSQERGGEPQHF . TRBV4-1 . TRBJ1-5 14
TGTGCCAGCAGTTTAATAGGGACAGGGGCAGACAAAAACATTCAGTACTTC CASSLIGTGADKNIQYF . TRBV27 TRBD1 TRBJ2-4 17
TGTGCCAGCAGTGAATCTGACAGGGGGAGCAATCAGCCCCAGCATTTT CASSESDRGSNQPQHF . TRBV6-1 TRBD1 TRBJ1-5 16
TGCGCCAGCAGCCATTCGAATGGCTACACCTTC CASSHSNGYTF . TRBV4-1 . TRBJ1-2 11
TGTGCCAGTAGTGGTGGTGGCAGGTTGAACGAGCAGTACTTC CASSGGGRLNEQYF . TRBV19 . TRBJ2-7 14
TGTGCCAGCGCCCTAACAGGGGGGCTCGTGGTGGGGGAGCTGTTTTTT CASALTGGLVVGELFF once TRBV7-9 TRBD1 TRBJ2-2 16
TGTGCCAGCAGTGAACAGGGGACATACCAAGAGACCCAGTACTTC CASSEQGTYQETQYF . TRBV2 . TRBJ2-5 15
TGCGCCAGCAGCTTTCAGGGGTCGGAGGAGACCCAGTACTTC CASSFQGSEETQYF . TRBV5-1 . TRBJ2-5 14
TGCAGCGTTTGGACCGGGCTGGGCTCCTACGAGCAGTACTTC CSVWTGLGSYEQYF once TRBV29-1 . TRBJ2-7 14
TGTGCCAGCAGCGTAGGTACGGCGGACCAAGAGACCCAGTACTTC CASSVGTADQETQYF . TRBV9 . TRBJ2-5 15
TGTGCCAGCAGCTTAGGCAGTATCGGGGAAGAGCAGTACTTC CASSLGSIGEEQYF . TRBV13 . TRBJ2-7 14
TGTGCCAGCAGCGTCCAGGGGGGGCAGGAGACCCAGTACTTC CASSVQGGQETQYF . TRBV9 . TRBJ2-5 14
TGTGCCAGCAGTGATAGACAGGGGCCTGATTCACCCCTCCACTTT CASSDRQGPDSPLHF . TRBV2 TRBD1 TRBJ1-6 15
TGTGCCGCAGGCCAGTCGGGGGCGGCCTATGGCTACACCTTC CAAGQSGAAYGYTF . TRBV10-3 . TRBJ1-2 14
TGCGCCAGCAGCCAAGCGGAGAGAGACAACTATGGCTACACCTTC CASSQAERDNYGYTF . TRBV4-1 . TRBJ1-2 15
TGCGCCAGCAGCTCCTTAACTAGCGGGGGTAAAGAGACCCAGTACTTC CASSSLTSGGKETQYF . TRBV5-1 TRBD2 TRBJ2-5 16
TGCGCCAGCAGCCAAGATCGGGCTGGACGCGAGACCCAGTACTTC CASSQDRAGRETQYF . TRBV4-1 . TRBJ2-5 15
TGTGCCAGCAGCCCCGGAACAGGGCCCTACGAGCAGTACTTC CASSPGTGPYEQYF . TRBV5-4 . TRBJ2-7 14
TGTGCCAGCAGTTACTCGAACAGGGACGGTCAGCCCCAGCATTTT CASSYSNRDGQPQHF . TRBV6-5 . TRBJ1-5 15
TGTGCCACGTCCCGGGACAGGGGGCGGAATGAAAAACTGTTTTTT CATSRDRGRNEKLFF few TRBV15 TRBD1 TRBJ1-4 15
TGTGCCAGCACCCCCACCGGGGAGGATCAAGAGACCCAGTACTTC CASTPTGEDQETQYF . TRBV7-9 . TRBJ2-5 15
TGTGCCAGCAGCGTAGGGGATGGGTCCTACGAGCAGTACTTC CASSVGDGSYEQYF . TRBV9 . TRBJ2-7 14
TGTGCCAGCTCACCAGCAACAGGGGGCGAATCATCCTACAATGAGCAGTTCTTC CASSPATGGESSYNEQFF . TRBV18 TRBD1 TRBJ2-1 18
TGTGCCAGCAGCAGCGGGGGGAGGGGGGAGACCCAGTACTTC CASSSGGRGETQYF . TRBV5-4 TRBD2 TRBJ2-5 14
TGTGCCAGCAGTGAAGAGCGGTTAGGGAGGGTGGTTCCCACTGAAGCTTTCTTT CASSEERLGRVVPTEAFF . TRBV25-1 . TRBJ1-1 18
TGTGCCAGCAGCCAAAGTAGCACTTCACCCCTCCACTTT CASSQSSTSPLHF . TRBV7-9 . TRBJ1-6 13
TGCGCCAGCAGCCCCGGGGTTGCGGGGAGCCACAATGAGCAGTTCTTC CASSPGVAGSHNEQFF . TRBV5-1 . TRBJ2-1 16
TGTGCCAGCAGTTTATGGGGGGATAGCAATCAGCCCCAGCATTTT CASSLWGDSNQPQHF . TRBV27 . TRBJ1-5 15
TGTGCCAGCACCCAGGGGGACTATGGCTACACCTTC CASTQGDYGYTF . TRBV2 TRBD1 TRBJ1-2 12
TGTGCCAGCAGCGTCGGAGGTGCTACCTCCTACGAGCAGTACTTC CASSVGGATSYEQYF few TRBV9 . TRBJ2-7 15
TGTGCTAGTGGTTTGGGTTCTGCTTTCTCTGGAAACACCATATATTTT CASGLGSAFSGNTIYF . TRBV12-5 . TRBJ1-3 16
TGTGCCAGCAGCTTCCCGGGACTAGCGGGGGGTCAAGAGACCCAGTACTTC CASSFPGLAGGQETQYF few TRBV7-9 TRBD2 TRBJ2-5 17
TGTGCCAGCAGCCCGGACAGGGCAGATGGCTACACCTTC CASSPDRADGYTF . TRBV7-9 TRBD1 TRBJ1-2 13
TGCGCCAGCAGCGGTAGCGGGGGGGCCGGGAGCGAGACCCAGTACTTC CASSGSGGAGSETQYF . TRBV5-1 TRBD2 TRBJ2-5 16
TGTGCCAGCAGCCAATCCGGGACAGCCTGGGGCTACACCTTC CASSQSGTAWGYTF once TRBV4-2 TRBD1 TRBJ1-2 14
TGTGCCAGCTCAGGGACTGAGGAGCAGTTCTTC CASSGTEEQFF . TRBV18 . TRBJ2-1 11
TGTGCCAGCAGCGATACTAACTATGGCTACACCTTC CASSDTNYGYTF . TRBV7-9 . TRBJ1-2 12
TGCAGCGTCACCAGACAGGGGCGGGGAGGGGGCTACACCTTC CSVTRQGRGGGYTF few TRBV29-1 TRBD1 TRBJ1-2 14
TGTGCCAGTAGTATAGCGCTAACCTCCTACGAGCAGTACTTC CASSIALTSYEQYF . TRBV19 . TRBJ2-7 14
TGTGCCAGTAGGAGACCGGGGCTTAATTCACCCCTCCACTTT CASRRPGLNSPLHF many TRBV19 . TRBJ1-6 14
TGTGCCAGCAGCTTAAAGGAGAACACTGAAGCTTTCTTT CASSLKENTEAFF . TRBV7-9 . TRBJ1-1 13
TGCGCCAGCAGCCCCCTCGTGGGGGGCTCTAGGGAGCAGTACTTC CASSPLVGGSREQYF . TRBV5-1 . TRBJ2-7 15
TGTGCCAGTCGCCCCAACCCCCTACAAGAGACCCAGTACTTC CASRPNPLQETQYF . TRBV19 . TRBJ2-5 14
TGTGCCGCGGACAGGGGGCCTACAACTAATGAAAAACTGTTTTTT CAADRGPTTNEKLFF . TRBV30 TRBD1 TRBJ1-4 15
TGTGCCAGCAGCTTAGACGCGGCGGGGGGGCCTAAAGAGACCCAGTACTTC CASSLDAAGGPKETQYF once TRBV7-9 TRBD2 TRBJ2-5 17
TGTGCCAGCAGTTACGAAAGGGGGAATAGTTCACCCCTCCACTTT CASSYERGNSSPLHF . TRBV6-5 . TRBJ1-6 15
TGTGCCAGCACCCAATCGGGCTCTGGCAATCAGCCCCAGCATTTT CASTQSGSGNQPQHF once TRBV4-2 . TRBJ1-5 15
TGTGCCAGCAGTGGTGAAAGCTATAATTCACCCCTCCACTTT CASSGESYNSPLHF few TRBV2 . TRBJ1-6 14
TGCAGCGTTGGGACTAGCGGTGAGCAGTTCTTC CSVGTSGEQFF . TRBV29-1 TRBD2 TRBJ2-1 11
TGTGCCTACTACAGGGGGAATAATTCACCCCTCCACTTT CAYYRGNNSPLHF . TRBV30 TRBD1 TRBJ1-6 13
TGTGCCACCCGCAATCCGGTGAAACTAAAGGACTATGGCTACACCTTC CATRNPVKLKDYGYTF . TRBV11-3 . TRBJ1-2 16
TGTGCCAGCTCACCCGTCAGCGGGGGGCCACCCGTCGGGGAGCTGTTTTTT CASSPVSGGPPVGELFF . TRBV18 TRBD2 TRBJ2-2 17
TGTGCCGGGGGACAGGGGGCATGGGAGACCCAGTACTTC CAGGQGAWETQYF . TRBV30 TRBD1 TRBJ2-5 13